In this sample, the clone carrying this T cell receptor beta chain turned up a few times. These data come from a study of blood T cells in healthy people across ages. CDR1 is SGHRS and CDR2 is YFSETQ in the germline V gene. The CDR3 covers 17 residues. Trimming took 0 bases from V and 3 from J; bases not matched to a gene: 6. Total RNA extraction produced at least 5.5 micrograms (per sample) for the study. The use of a sample-barcoded 5' primer and a J-beta primer mix characterized a second PCR of about 7 to 12 cycles. Each cDNA molecule was tagged by a template-switch adaptor with 12 random nucleotides. TCRdb reprocessed the 5' RACE reads with MiXCR, giving one entry per CDR3 protein. The data contain hundreds of thousands of distinct CDR3 sequences, approximately 59% of them seen just once; the ten biggest clones take up about a quarter.

The clonotype comes from a man aged 30 to 45 in good health. The rearrangement links TRBV5-1 to TRBJ2-1; TRBD2 aligns across 10 bases. The sequencing sample was made of blood. CDR3 bases: TGCGCCAGCAGCTTGGGGCTAGCGGGGGTCCGCTACAATGAGCAGTTCTTC. Translating gives CASSLGLAGVRYNEQFF.